Each of the 25 T cell receptor beta chains below was sequenced from the same sample in a study of T cell repertoires in urothelial bladder cancer. The protocol was immunoSEQ multiplex PCR, while the TCRdb copy is restricted to in-frame clones and leaves out a portion. The sample has 5,000 to 7,500 clones, 71% seen once. The specimen was tumor-infiltrating cells from bladder cancer. The receptors were gathered from a human donor with urothelial carcinoma.

The chain links TRBV6-1 to TRBJ2-1, with TRBD1 identical over 12 bases. The CDR3 is 14 residues long. After removal of 6 bases from V and 10 bases from J, the junction contained 7 bases not matched to a gene. In germline, CDR1 is MNHNS, CDR2 SASEGT. CDR3 protein: CASSRDRGREEQFF. CDR3 DNA sequence: TGTGCCAGCAGCCGGGACAGGGGGCGAGAAGAGCAGTTCTTC.

The chain links TRBV5-4 to TRBJ2-7; D unclear. The CDR3 is 15 residues long. The germline V and J ends were trimmed by 4 bases and 4 bases, with 18 bases remaining between them. The germline CDR1 and CDR2 sequences are SGHNT and YYREEE (reference sequence). CDR3 in amino acids: CASSPRAPARYEQYF. The CDR3 DNA sequence: TGTGCCAGCAGCCCCCGCGCGCCGGCGCGGTACGAGCAGTACTTC.

J is TRBJ1-1 and V is TRBV19; TRBD1 is a possible D gene (5 bases). This CDR3 is 16 amino acids long. CDR1 is LNHDA, CDR2 SQIVND, per germline (reference sequence). V was trimmed by 6 bases and J by 1 base, leaving 18 bases between them. This chain's CDR3 is CASRGGATVANTEAFF. The CDR3, as DNA: TGTGCCAGTAGAGGTGGGGCTACAGTGGCGAACACTGAAGCTTTCTTT.

The chain has TRBV2 and TRBJ1-1; no firm D call. Deletions cut 6 bases from V and 0 bases from J, with 8 bases between. CDR1 and CDR2 from the germline V gene are SNHLY and FYNNEI. The CDR3 loop spans 13 amino acids. CDR3 coding DNA: TGTGCCAGCAGCGGGCAGATGAACACTGAAGCTTTCTTT. Protein product: CASSGQMNTEAFF.

The sample holds one count of this clone. The V gene is TRBV10-3, the J gene TRBJ2-2, with 10 bases fitting TRBD2. Germline CDR1 ENHRY, CDR2 SYGVKD. With V trimmed by 6 bases and J by 6 bases, 10 bases remained unmatched. This CDR3 is 16 amino acids long. The CDR3 loop is CAISDSSGGYSGELFF. Here the CDR3 DNA reads TGTGCCATCAGCGACTCTAGCGGGGGCTATTCCGGGGAGCTGTTTTTT.

CDR3 DNA: TGTGCCAGCCAGGGTTCGGGTGGGGCCAACGTCCTGACTTTC. This gives the protein CASQGSGGANVLTF. The V gene is TRBV28, the J gene TRBJ2-6, with D possibly matching TRBD1 (5 bases). V was clipped by 8 bases and J by 3 bases, with 11 bases between them. The germline V gene encodes CDR1 MDHEN and CDR2 SYDVKM. This CDR3 region has 14 residues. The whole variable domain, filled in from reference TRBV28 and TRBJ2-6, reads DVKVTQSSRYLVKRTGEKVFLECVQDMDHENMFWYRQDPGLGLRLIYFSYDVKMKEKGDIPEGYSVSREKKERFSLILESASTNQTSMYLCASQGSGGANVLTFGAGSRLTVL.

This sequence joins TRBV5-5 and TRBJ1-4, with no clear D. V was clipped by 2 bases and J by 0 bases, with 11 bases between them. The CDR3 is made up of 16 amino acids. Germline CDR1 SGHKS, CDR2 YYEKEE (reference sequence). DNA of the CDR3: TGTGCCAGCAGCTTTCTCCGGACGGCAACTAATGAAAAACTGTTTTTT. This sequence encodes CASSFLRTATNEKLFF.

This chain links TRBV7-9 with TRBJ1-5, with no clear D. Germline V gene sequence: CDR1 SEHNR, CDR2 FQNEAQ (reference sequence). The CDR3 loop spans 12 amino acids. V was trimmed by 4 bases and J by 6 bases, leaving 7 bases between them. CDR3 nucleotide sequence: TGTGCCAGCAGCTCAAACAGTCAGCCCCAGCATTTT. Protein: CASSSNSQPQHF.

This rearrangement joins TRBV2 to TRBJ2-1; unclear D gene. CDR1 is SNHLY, CDR2 FYNNEI, per germline. The CDR3 contains 12 residues. The V gene lost 6 bases and the J gene lost 8 bases, with 11 bases spanning the gap. CDR3 loop: CASRLTKDEQFF. The CDR3 DNA reads TGTGCCAGCAGACTTACAAAGGATGAGCAGTTCTTC.

This chain joins TRBV6-1 and TRBJ1-3; 7 nucleotides agree with TRBD1. Germline values: CDR1 MNHNS, CDR2 SASEGT. The CDR3 covers 13 residues. V was clipped by 8 bases and J by 4 bases; unmatched bases: 5. In DNA, the CDR3 is TGTGCCAGCCTGGAGGGGGCCGGAAACACCATATATTTT. It is translated as CASLEGAGNTIYF.

The chain couples TRBV28 to TRBJ2-7, with D perhaps given as TRBD1 or TRBD2 (5 bases each). This CDR3 comprises 14 residues. V was cut by 6 bases and J by 0 bases, with 12 bases left in between. Germline values: CDR1 MDHEN, CDR2 SYDVKM. CDR3 sequence: CASSSGAGSYEQYF. In DNA form, the CDR3 reads TGTGCCAGCAGCTCCGGGGCCGGCTCCTACGAGCAGTACTTC.

This chain uses TRBV5-1 with TRBJ1-6, with 8 bases lining up with TRBD1. CDR3 length: 14 residues. Germline assignment: CDR1 SGHRS and CDR2 YFSETQ. The trim removed 4 bases at V and 8 bases at J, leaving 5 bases unmatched. CDR3 coding DNA: TGCGCCAGCAGCGGGACAGGACAATATTCACCCCTCCACTTT. Protein product: CASSGTGQYSPLHF.

This clone has a handful of counts. The rearrangement links TRBV13 to TRBJ2-5, with D tentatively TRBD2 (6 bases). CDR1 is PRHDT, CDR2 FYEKMQ, per germline (reference sequence). This CDR3 region has 15 residues. V was pared by 5 bases and J by 1 base, with 14 bases between. The CDR3 DNA sequence: TGTGCCAGCAGCCACCAGACTAGTTCCCAAGAGACCCAGTACTTC. This encodes CASSHQTSSQETQYF.

A few counts support this clone. This rearrangement joins TRBV5-1 to TRBJ2-2; no definite D call. This CDR3 contains 15 residues. Germline V gene lookup returns CDR1 SGHRS and CDR2 YFSETQ. V was shortened by 2 bases and J by 0 bases, with 8 bases between the two germline ends. This chain's CDR3 is CASSLAASNTGELFF. DNA for the CDR3: TGCGCCAGCAGCTTAGCAGCCTCGAACACCGGGGAGCTGTTTTTT.

This chain connects TRBV2 to TRBJ2-2; a weak D match, TRBD2 (6 bases). Germline CDR1 is SNHLY and CDR2 is FYNNEI. The CDR3 length is 15 residues. Trimming took off 6 bases at V and 1 base at J, with 12 bases between the two ends. CDR3 bases: TGTGCCAGCAGAGTGGCGGGGAGGAACACCGGGGAGCTGTTTTTT. Protein: CASRVAGRNTGELFF.

The CDR3 is CASSTQGFPYEQYF. CDR3 nucleotide sequence: TGTGCCAGCAGTACCCAGGGTTTCCCCTACGAGCAGTACTTC. The chain has TRBV2 and TRBJ2-7, with TRBD1 as a possible D gene (5 bases). The V gene's germline CDR1 is SNHLY and CDR2 FYNNEI. The CDR3 sequence is 14 residues long. V dropped 5 bases and J dropped 2 bases, with 13 bases sitting between them.

This rearrangement joins TRBV5-1 to TRBJ2-1; 14 nucleotides agree with TRBD2. The CDR3 runs to 15 residues. J gave up 7 bases and V 3 bases, and 3 bases lay outside the gene matches. Germline V gene lookup returns CDR1 SGHRS and CDR2 YFSETQ. This CDR3 reads CASSSGLAGGNEQFF. The CDR3 bases are TGCGCCAGCAGCTCTGGACTAGCGGGGGGAAATGAGCAGTTCTTC.

The V gene is TRBV6-6, the J gene TRBJ2-5; no clear D gene. In germline, CDR1 is MNHNY, CDR2 SVGAGI (reference sequence). V was trimmed by 5 bases and J by 0 bases, leaving 4 bases between them. The CDR3 consists of 12 residues. The CDR3 DNA sequence: TGTGCCAGCAGTCGGAACCAAGAGACCCAGTACTTC. Translation: CASSRNQETQYF.

This clone was found once. V gene TRBV23-1 combines with J gene TRBJ2-7, with 11 bases that match TRBD1. TRBV23-1 is annotated as an ORF whose role is uncertain. V lost 2 bases to trimming and J lost 7 bases; unmatched junction nucleotides: 7. The CDR3 sequence is 15 residues long. The CDR3 nucleotides are TGCGCCAGCAGTCAAAGGGGACAGGGGGTTCGTGAGCAGTACTTC. Amino acid sequence: CASSQRGQGVREQYF.

This clone was seen a handful of times. The chain employs TRBV7-6 and TRBJ1-1, with D possibly matching TRBD1 (6 bases). The CDR3 has 15 amino acids. Trimming shortened V by 2 bases and J by 5 bases, and 15 bases separated the two germline ends. Germline V gene data show CDR1 as SGHVS and CDR2 as FNYEAQ. CDR3 in DNA: TGTGCCAGCAGCTTAAACCCGACAGGTACAACTGAAGCTTTCTTT. This gives the protein CASSLNPTGTTEAFF.

This chain uses TRBV7-9 with TRBJ2-5; 7 positions agree with TRBD2. V gave up 4 bases and J gave up 2 bases; unmatched junction bases: 7. Germline-derived CDR1 and CDR2 are SEHNR and FQNEAQ (reference sequence). The CDR3 length is 15 residues. CDR3 nucleotide sequence: TGTGCCAGCAGCTATCGCGGGGGAATACAAGAGACCCAGTACTTC. This codes for CASSYRGGIQETQYF.

The sample holds one count of this clone. The rearrangement uses TRBV5-3 and TRBJ1-5; 7 bases match TRBD1. TRBV5-3 is given ORF status, its function remaining uncertain. Trimming took 7 bases from V and 5 from J; bases not matched to a gene: 9. The CDR3 spans 14 residues. The CDR3 region is CARSTGVSHQPQHF. In DNA form, the CDR3 reads TGTGCCAGATCAACAGGGGTCTCTCATCAGCCCCAGCATTTT.

The gene calls are TRBV7-2 and TRBJ2-1; D may match TRBD1 or TRBD2 (8 bases each). The CDR3 contains 16 residues. V gave up 4 bases and J gave up 9 bases, with 22 bases separating them. The V gene's germline CDR1 is SGHTA and CDR2 FQGNSA. CDR3 loop: CASSSQGTGTSGEQFF. The CDR3 nucleotides read TGTGCCAGCAGCTCCCAGGGGACAGGAACTAGCGGTGAGCAGTTCTTC.

The chain links TRBV2 to TRBJ2-3, with D perhaps matching TRBD1 or TRBD2 (5 bases each). Germline lookup yields CDR1 SNHLY and CDR2 FYNNEI. This CDR3 spans 14 amino acids. V gave up 5 bases and J gave up 1 base, with 10 bases separating them. This chain's CDR3 is CASSFGTGTDTQYF. The CDR3 DNA is TGTGCCAGCAGTTTTGGGACGGGCACAGATACGCAGTATTTT.

The chain employs TRBV4-2 and TRBJ2-7; 8 bases are shared with TRBD1. J was trimmed by 6 bases and V by 0 bases; bases with no gene match: 10. Per germline, CDR1 LGHNA and CDR2 YNFKEQ. CDR3 length: 16 residues. CDR3: CASSQDPGRGRIEQYF. DNA for the CDR3: TGTGCCAGCAGCCAAGATCCGGGCAGGGGGCGAATCGAGCAGTACTTC.